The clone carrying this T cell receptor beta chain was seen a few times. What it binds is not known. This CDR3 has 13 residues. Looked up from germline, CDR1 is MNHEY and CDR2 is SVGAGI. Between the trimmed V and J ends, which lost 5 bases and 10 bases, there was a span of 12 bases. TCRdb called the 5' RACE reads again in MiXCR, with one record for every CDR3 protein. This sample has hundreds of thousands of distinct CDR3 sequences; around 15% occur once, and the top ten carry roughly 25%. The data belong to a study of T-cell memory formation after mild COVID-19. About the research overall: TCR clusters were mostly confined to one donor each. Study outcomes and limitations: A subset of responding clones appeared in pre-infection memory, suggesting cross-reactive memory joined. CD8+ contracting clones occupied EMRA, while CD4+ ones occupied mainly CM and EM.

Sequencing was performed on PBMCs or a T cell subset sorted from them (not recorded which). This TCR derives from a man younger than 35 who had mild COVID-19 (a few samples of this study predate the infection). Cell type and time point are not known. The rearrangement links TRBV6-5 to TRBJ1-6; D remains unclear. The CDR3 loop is CASSTGLGSPLHF. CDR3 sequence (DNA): TGTGCCAGCAGTACCGGACTAGGCTCACCCCTCCACTTT.